Each of the 27 T cell receptor beta chains below was sequenced from the same sample in a study of shared clonotypes between healthy human individuals. Naive-designated CD8 cells lacked CD45RO, were positively enriched for CCR7, and omitted terminally differentiated effector memory CD45RA+ cells. Assay: immunoSEQ multiplex PCR; the TCRdb copy retains only in-frame clones and omits some. The table lists about 2.1 million clones, 85% to 95% of them singletons. Specimen: naive CD8+ T cells from PBMCs. Receptor source: a man between 18 and 29 years old in good health. Some clones in this sample may be carry-over from other donors' samples.

V gene TRBV6-5 combines with J gene TRBJ2-1; the D gene is possibly TRBD2 (6 bases). Trimming removed 7 bases at V and 10 bases at J, with 17 bases between. This CDR3 has 13 residues. The germline V gene encodes CDR1 MNHEY and CDR2 SVGAGI. The CDR3 DNA is TGTGCCAGCACCGAGGGACTTGGACGGGAGCAGTTCTTC. It codes for CASTEGLGREQFF.

This clone was observed a single time. V usage is TRBV6-1 and J usage is TRBJ2-7, with D perhaps TRBD1 (6 bases). This CDR3 has 15 residues. Germline CDR1 reads MNHNS; CDR2 reads SASEGT. The V end was cut by 6 bases, the J end by 0 bases, with 15 bases between. CDR3 amino acids: CASSSDRRSSYEQYF. The CDR3 region has the DNA TGTGCCAGCAGCTCAGACAGGAGGAGCTCCTACGAGCAGTACTTC.

The DNA for the CDR3 is TGCGCCAGCAGCAGTCAGACAGGCGGACTATTCAATGAGCAGTTCTTC. Its protein is CASSSQTGGLFNEQFF. The chain is built from TRBV4-1 and TRBJ2-1, with D perhaps TRBD1 or TRBD2 (6 bases each). CDR1 and CDR2 from the germline V gene are MGHRA and YSYEKL. The V and J ends lost 5 bases and 6 bases respectively, with 20 bases between them. The CDR3 consists of 16 residues.

On this clone: Additional DNA sequences in this sample encode the identical CDR3. The rearrangement joins TRBV28 to TRBJ2-2, with D unclear. This CDR3 contains 12 residues. Germline CDR1 reads MDHEN; CDR2 reads SYDVKM. V gave up 3 bases and J gave up 9 bases, with 8 bases separating them. The CDR3 reads CASSLPRRELFF. The CDR3 DNA is TGTGCCAGCAGTTTGCCGAGACGGGAGCTGTTTTTT.

This sequence joins TRBV19 and TRBJ2-6; D gene ambiguous. Looked up from germline, CDR1 is LNHDA and CDR2 is SQIVND (reference sequence). With 1 base removed from V and 0 bases from J, the gap between germline ends came to 4 bases. There are 15 residues in the CDR3. CDR3 sequence (DNA): TGTGCCAGTAGTATAGTCGCCTCTGGGGCCAACGTCCTGACTTTC. It codes for CASSIVASGANVLTF.

The rearrangement joins TRBV13 to TRBJ1-2; TRBD1 matches 7 bases. This CDR3 contains 15 residues. Germline CDR1 PRHDT, CDR2 FYEKMQ (reference sequence). The V gene end was trimmed by 3 bases and the J gene end by 8 bases; junction bases not matched to a gene: 12. The CDR3 sequence: CASSFGQAGRDGYTF. The CDR3 DNA sequence: TGTGCCAGCAGCTTTGGACAGGCCGGACGTGACGGCTACACCTTC.

The chain has TRBV7-2 and TRBJ2-1; possibly TRBD1 or TRBD2 for D (5 bases each). The germline V gene has CDR1 SGHTA and CDR2 FQGNSA. The CDR3 runs to 16 residues. The V end lost 1 base, the J end lost 2 bases, and 12 bases lay between the germline ends. The CDR3: CASSLERDQTYNEQFF. The CDR3 nucleotides read TGTGCCAGCAGCTTAGAAAGGGACCAAACCTACAATGAGCAGTTCTTC.

The chain has TRBV7-9 and TRBJ2-5; 10 positions match TRBD2. This CDR3 comprises 15 residues. CDR1 and CDR2 from the germline V gene are SEHNR and FQNEAQ (reference sequence). The V and J ends lost 2 bases and 4 bases, in that order; junction bases with no gene match: 4. CDR3 DNA sequence: TGTGCCAGCAGCTTAACTAGCGGGACCCCAGAGACCCAGTACTTC. Residues: CASSLTSGTPETQYF.

Regarding this clone: Other nucleotide sequences in the sample specify the same CDR3. The rearrangement joins TRBV6-5 to TRBJ1-5; 7 bases map to TRBD1. Trimming removed 3 bases from V and 5 bases from J; junction bases left unmatched: 4. Germline CDR1 reads MNHEY; CDR2 reads SVGAGI. The CDR3 length is 14 residues. Written as DNA, the CDR3 is TGTGCCAGCAGTTATCGACAGGGTGATCAGCCCCAGCATTTT. Translation gives CASSYRQGDQPQHF.

The genes are TRBV7-9 and TRBJ1-1; 7 bases map to TRBD1. This CDR3 contains 16 residues. From germline, CDR1 is SEHNR and CDR2 FQNEAQ (reference sequence). After removal of 3 bases from V and 0 bases from J, the junction contained 7 bases not matched to a gene. CDR3 coding DNA: TGTGCCAGCAGCTTTGGGACAGAGGGGATGAACACTGAAGCTTTCTTT. This codes for CASSFGTEGMNTEAFF.

V and J are TRBV10-2 and TRBJ2-7; 8 bases match TRBD1. The germline gives CDR1 WSHSY, CDR2 SAAADI. The CDR3 has 14 residues. Trimming removed 10 bases from V and 1 base from J; junction bases left unmatched: 9. For the CDR3, the DNA is TGCGCCACAATGGACAGGGTTCCTTCCTACGAGCAGTACTTC. Protein sequence: CATMDRVPSYEQYF.

V is TRBV6-5 and J is TRBJ1-5, with unresolved D. This CDR3 comprises 13 residues. Trimming left V 7 bases short and J 5 bases short, with 12 bases between. CDR1 and CDR2 (germline): MNHEY, SVGAGI. The CDR3: CASTSAGHQPQHF. The CDR3, as DNA: TGTGCCAGCACCTCGGCGGGCCATCAGCCCCAGCATTTT.

The chain carries TRBV5-1 and TRBJ1-1, with D uncertain. The V end lost 0 bases, the J end lost 1 base, and 10 bases lay between the germline ends. The length of the CDR3 is 15 residues. The germline V gene encodes CDR1 SGHRS and CDR2 YFSETQ. The CDR3 DNA sequence: TGCGCCAGCAGCTTGGTGTCACTCAAGAACACTGAAGCTTTCTTT. It specifies CASSLVSLKNTEAFF.

The V gene is TRBV9, the J gene TRBJ2-1; D unresolved. The V and J ends lost 3 bases and 3 bases respectively, with 13 bases between them. Germline assignment: CDR1 SGDLS and CDR2 YYNGEE. The CDR3 has 15 amino acids. CDR3 DNA: TGTGCCAGCAGCGGGGGTCTCGGATTCTACAATGAGCAGTTCTTC. This sequence encodes CASSGGLGFYNEQFF. The whole variable domain, remainder taken from reference TRBV9 and TRBJ2-1, is DSGVTQTPKHLITATGQRVTLRCSPRSGDLSVYWYQQSLDQGLQFLIQYYNGEERAKGNILERFSAQQFPDLHSELNLSSLELGDSALYFCASSGGLGFYNEQFFGPGTRLTVL.

This chain joins TRBV6-4 and TRBJ2-1; D remains ambiguous. With 2 bases removed from V and 4 bases from J, the gap between germline ends came to 9 bases. This CDR3 region has 14 residues. Germline V gene data show CDR1 as MRHNA and CDR2 as SNTAGT. The CDR3 loop reads CASSDPHHYNEQFF. The CDR3, as DNA: TGTGCCAGCAGTGACCCCCACCATTACAATGAGCAGTTCTTC.

The chain joins TRBV5-5 to TRBJ1-4; TRBD1 matches 8 bases. Per germline, CDR1 SGHKS and CDR2 YYEKEE (reference sequence). Germline trimming cut 3 bases from V and 0 bases from J; bases unmatched to any gene: 10. This CDR3 contains 18 residues. CDR3 nucleotide sequence: TGTGCCAGCAGCTCCGAAGTCGGACAGGGTGCAACTAATGAAAAACTGTTTTTT. This gives the protein CASSSEVGQGATNEKLFF.

This rearrangement joins TRBV28 to TRBJ2-1; D unresolved. Germline lookup yields CDR1 MDHEN and CDR2 SYDVKM. CDR3 length equals 12 residues. V was shortened by 6 bases and J by 7 bases, with 10 bases between the two germline ends. CDR3 in DNA: TGTGCCAGCAGCCCAGGCGCGAATGAGCAGTTCTTC. Its protein product is CASSPGANEQFF.

The chain carries TRBV7-2 and TRBJ1-1; 7 bases line up with TRBD1. From germline, CDR1 is SGHTA and CDR2 FQGNSA. V lost 4 bases and J lost 4; bases outside the gene matches: 9. This CDR3 region has 15 residues. For the CDR3, the DNA is TGTGCCAGCAGCTCCGATTGGACAGGCAGCACTGAAGCTTTCTTT. It is translated as CASSSDWTGSTEAFF.

To note about this clone: At the DNA level, this CDR3 is encoded by other sequences in the same sample as well. This sequence joins TRBV13 and TRBJ2-7, with TRBD1 matching over 7 bases. Germline assignment: CDR1 PRHDT and CDR2 FYEKMQ (reference sequence). Trimming at V came to 5 bases and at J to 2 bases, leaving 3 bases not matched to a gene. The CDR3 has 13 amino acids. For the CDR3, the DNA is TGTGCCAGCAGCCCTGACAGGGCCTACGAGCAGTACTTC. Translating gives CASSPDRAYEQYF.

Details on this clone: This specimen includes other DNA sequences encoding the same CDR3. This chain joins TRBV20-1 and TRBJ1-2; D gene unclear. The V end lost 0 bases, the J end lost 8 bases, and 7 bases lay between the germline ends. This CDR3 contains 11 residues. The germline CDR1 and CDR2 sequences are DFQATT and SNEGSKA (reference sequence). The DNA of the CDR3 is TGCAGTGCTAGAGAAACTGGGGGCTACACCTTC. It yields the protein CSARETGGYTF.

The chain combines TRBV30 with TRBJ2-3; either TRBD1 or TRBD2 may supply D (6 bases each). V was trimmed by 3 bases and J by 2 bases, leaving 12 bases between them. Per germline, CDR1 GTSNPN and CDR2 SVGIG (reference sequence). The CDR3 is 14 residues long. CDR3: CAWSGGQITDTQYF. CDR3 sequence (DNA): TGTGCCTGGAGCGGGGGCCAAATCACAGATACGCAGTATTTT.

The rearrangement joins TRBV9 to TRBJ2-7, with D possibly being TRBD2 (5 bases). This CDR3 has 13 residues. Germline V lookup: CDR1 SGDLS, CDR2 YYNGEE. Deletions cut 0 bases from V and 7 bases from J, with 11 bases between. Here the CDR3 reads CASSVGLAPEQYF. The CDR3 DNA reads TGTGCCAGCAGCGTAGGCCTAGCTCCAGAGCAGTACTTC.

V usage is TRBV9 and J usage is TRBJ2-7, with unresolved D. Germline CDR1 reads SGDLS; CDR2 reads YYNGEE. The V gene lost 4 bases and the J gene lost 1 base, with 9 bases spanning the gap. The CDR3 sequence is 13 residues long. The CDR3 spells CASSSQTSYEQYF. In DNA form, the CDR3 reads TGTGCCAGCAGCTCCCAGACTTCCTACGAGCAGTACTTC.

The chain links TRBV18 to TRBJ1-1; 9 bases agree with TRBD1. This CDR3 contains 14 residues. Germline loops: CDR1 KGHSH, CDR2 LQKENI. Trimming removed 2 bases from V and 5 bases from J; junction bases left unmatched: 3. CDR3 sequence: CASSPTGGRTEAFF. CDR3 DNA sequence: TGTGCCAGCTCACCAACAGGGGGCCGGACTGAAGCTTTCTTT.

The V and J genes are TRBV4-1 and TRBJ1-2; TRBD1 aligns across 9 bases. Losses at the gene ends were 4 bases for V and 9 bases for J; bases not matched to a gene: 9. Germline CDR1 reads MGHRA; CDR2 reads YSYEKL. The CDR3 has 14 amino acids. CDR3: CASSLRDREDRYTF. In DNA, the CDR3 is TGCGCCAGCAGCCTCCGGGACAGGGAGGATCGCTACACCTTC.

V and J are TRBV5-1 and TRBJ2-7; 7 bases match TRBD1. The CDR3 extends over 11 amino acids. V was clipped by 4 bases and J by 6 bases; unmatched bases: 1. The germline CDR1 and CDR2 sequences are SGHRS and YFSETQ. The CDR3 DNA follows: TGCGCCAGCAGCCGGGACAGCGAGCAGTACTTC. This gives the protein CASSRDSEQYF.

The CDR3 spells CASTPDTGELFF. The CDR3 DNA sequence: TGCGCCAGCACCCCCGACACCGGGGAGCTGTTTTTT. The V call is TRBV10-2, the J call TRBJ2-2; D is undetermined. This CDR3 spans 12 amino acids. The germline gives CDR1 WSHSY, CDR2 SAAADI. The ends were cut back, 7 bases at V and 3 bases at J, with 6 bases in the middle.